This TCR beta chain is from a study of T cell responses to AZD1222 COVID-19 vaccine. Findings of the study overall: At baseline, seropositivity was found in only 5 to 7 AZD1222 recipients. The sample set comprised mostly white British donors with more females, and clonal diversity was possibly underestimated.

Sequenced by immunoSEQ multiplex PCR; TCRdb stores in-frame clones only, minus some. The sample records about 67,000 clones, around 80% being singletons. To note about this clone: Its cognate antigen is unknown.

Specimen: peripheral blood, collected on day 0 of AZD1222 vaccination. The receptor was isolated from an adult in good health.

The CDR3 is CASSPGGVSGNTIYF. The CDR3 DNA reads TGTGCCAGCAGCCCCGGAGGTGTCAGCGGAAACACCATATATTTT. V is TRBV7-2 and J is TRBJ1-3; D call uncertain. Germline assignment: CDR1 SGHTA and CDR2 FQGNSA. V lost 5 bases and J lost 4, with 15 bases in between. There are 15 residues in the CDR3.